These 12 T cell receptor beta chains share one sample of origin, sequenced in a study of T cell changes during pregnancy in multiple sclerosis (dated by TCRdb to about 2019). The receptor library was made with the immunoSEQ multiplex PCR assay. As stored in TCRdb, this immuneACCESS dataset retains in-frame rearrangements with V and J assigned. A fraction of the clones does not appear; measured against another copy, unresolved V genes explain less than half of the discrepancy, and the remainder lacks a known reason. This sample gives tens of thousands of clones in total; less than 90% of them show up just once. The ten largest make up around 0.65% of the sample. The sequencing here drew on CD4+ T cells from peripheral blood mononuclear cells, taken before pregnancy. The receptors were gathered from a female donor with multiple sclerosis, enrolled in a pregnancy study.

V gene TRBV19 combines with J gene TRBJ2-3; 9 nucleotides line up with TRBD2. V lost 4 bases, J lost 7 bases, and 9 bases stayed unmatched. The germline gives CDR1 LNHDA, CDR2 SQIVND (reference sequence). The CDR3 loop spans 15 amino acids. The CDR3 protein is CASSNLAGFLNTQYF. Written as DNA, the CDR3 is TGTGCCAGTAGTAACCTAGCGGGGTTCTTGAATACGCAGTATTTT.

The CDR3 nucleotides are TGTGCCAGCAGTGGGGCAGTTTCGTCGGGCGAGCAGTACTTC. Protein product: CASSGAVSSGEQYF. The V gene is TRBV9, the J gene TRBJ2-7; a weak D match, TRBD1 (5 bases). Trimming removed 5 bases at V and 6 bases at J, with 18 bases between. This CDR3 is built from 14 residues. Germline CDR1 and CDR2: SGDLS and YYNGEE.

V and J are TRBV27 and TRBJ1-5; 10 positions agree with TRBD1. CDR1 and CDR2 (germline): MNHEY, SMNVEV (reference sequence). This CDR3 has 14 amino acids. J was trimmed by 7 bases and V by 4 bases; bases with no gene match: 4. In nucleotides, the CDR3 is TGTGCCAGCAGTTGGGGACAGGGGCAACAGCCCCAGCATTTT. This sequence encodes CASSWGQGQQPQHF.

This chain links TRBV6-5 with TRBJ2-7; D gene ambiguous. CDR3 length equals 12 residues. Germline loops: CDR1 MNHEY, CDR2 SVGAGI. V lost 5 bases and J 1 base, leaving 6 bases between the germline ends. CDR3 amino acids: CASSRQSYEQYF. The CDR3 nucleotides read TGTGCCAGCAGTCGCCAGTCCTACGAGCAGTACTTC.

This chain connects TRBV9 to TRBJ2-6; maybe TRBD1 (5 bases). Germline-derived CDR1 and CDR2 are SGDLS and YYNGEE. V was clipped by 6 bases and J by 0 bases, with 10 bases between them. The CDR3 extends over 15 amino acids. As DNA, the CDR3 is TGTGCCAGCAATCCAGGGCCCTCTGGGGCCAACGTCCTGACTTTC. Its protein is CASNPGPSGANVLTF. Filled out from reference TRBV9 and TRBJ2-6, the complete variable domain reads DSGVTQTPKHLITATGQRVTLRCSPRSGDLSVYWYQQSLDQGLQFLIQYYNGEERAKGNILERFSAQQFPDLHSELNLSSLELGDSALYFCASNPGPSGANVLTFGAGSRLTVL.

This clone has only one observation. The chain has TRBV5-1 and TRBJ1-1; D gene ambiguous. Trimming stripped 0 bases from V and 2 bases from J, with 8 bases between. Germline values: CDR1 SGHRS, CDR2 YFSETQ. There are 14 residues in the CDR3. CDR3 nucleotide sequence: TGCGCCAGCAGCTTGGCGGCGGGAAACACTGAAGCTTTCTTT. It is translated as CASSLAAGNTEAFF.

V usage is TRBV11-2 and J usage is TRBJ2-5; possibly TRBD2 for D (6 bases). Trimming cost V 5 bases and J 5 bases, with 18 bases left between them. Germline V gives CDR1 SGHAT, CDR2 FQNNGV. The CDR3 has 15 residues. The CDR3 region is CASSPRAWGEETQYF. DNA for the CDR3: TGTGCCAGCAGCCCACGAGCTTGGGGGGAGGAGACCCAGTACTTC. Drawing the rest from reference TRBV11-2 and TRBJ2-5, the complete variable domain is EAGVAQSPRYKIIEKRQSVAFWCNPISGHATLYWYQQILGQGPKLLIQFQNNGVVDDSQLPKDRFSAERLKGVDSTLKIQPAKLEDSAVYLCASSPRAWGEETQYFGPGTRLLVL.

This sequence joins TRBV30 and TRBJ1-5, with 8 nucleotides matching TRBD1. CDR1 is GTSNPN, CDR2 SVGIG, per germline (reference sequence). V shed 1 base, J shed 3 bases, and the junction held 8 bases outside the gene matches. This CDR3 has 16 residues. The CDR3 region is CAWSGQGIQINQPQHF. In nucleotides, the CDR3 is TGTGCCTGGAGTGGACAGGGGATCCAAATCAATCAGCCCCAGCATTTT.

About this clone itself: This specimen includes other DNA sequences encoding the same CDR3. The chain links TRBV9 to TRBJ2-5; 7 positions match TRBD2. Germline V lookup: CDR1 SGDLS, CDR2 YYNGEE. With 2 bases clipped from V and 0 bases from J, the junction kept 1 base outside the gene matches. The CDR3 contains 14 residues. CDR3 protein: CASSVSGYQETQYF. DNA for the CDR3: TGTGCCAGCAGCGTTAGCGGGTACCAAGAGACCCAGTACTTC.

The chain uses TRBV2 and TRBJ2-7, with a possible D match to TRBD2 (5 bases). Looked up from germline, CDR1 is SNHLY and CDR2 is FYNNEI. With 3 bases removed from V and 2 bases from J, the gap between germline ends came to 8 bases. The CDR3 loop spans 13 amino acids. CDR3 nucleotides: TGTGCCAGCAGTGATTCGGGGACCTACGAGCAGTACTTC. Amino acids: CASSDSGTYEQYF.

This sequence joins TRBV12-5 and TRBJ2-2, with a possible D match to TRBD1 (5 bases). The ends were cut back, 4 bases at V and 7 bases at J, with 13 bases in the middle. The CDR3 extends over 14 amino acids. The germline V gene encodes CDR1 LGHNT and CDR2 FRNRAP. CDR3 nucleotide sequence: TGTGCTAGTGGTTCCTCGGACGGACACGGGGAGCTGTTTTTT. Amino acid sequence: CASGSSDGHGELFF.

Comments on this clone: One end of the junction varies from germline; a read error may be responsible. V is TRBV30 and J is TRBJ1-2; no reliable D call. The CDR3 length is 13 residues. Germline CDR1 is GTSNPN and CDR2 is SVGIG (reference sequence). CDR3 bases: TGTGCCTTAACATCGTGGTACAGCAATGGCTGCACCTTC. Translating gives CALTSWYSNGCTF.